This entry lists 12 T cell receptor beta chains sequenced from one sample in a study of T cell responses to AZD1222 COVID-19 vaccine. TCRdb keeps only in-frame clones here, not all; method: immunoSEQ multiplex PCR. The sample yields 150,000 to 200,000 clones, about 91% seen once. The specimen was peripheral blood, collected 28 days after the second AZD1222 dose. The receptors shown here come from an adult who received the AZD1222 COVID-19 vaccine.

The chain is built from TRBV28 and TRBJ1-4, with 7 nucleotides matching TRBD1. Germline CDR1 is MDHEN and CDR2 is SYDVKM. The CDR3 is 16 amino acids. V was clipped by 6 bases and J by 4 bases; unmatched bases: 11. CDR3 sequence: CASRSPWTGHNEKLFF. In DNA form, the CDR3 reads TGTGCCAGCAGGAGCCCCTGGACAGGACATAATGAAAAACTGTTTTTT.

The V and J genes are TRBV7-2 and TRBJ2-3, with 8 bases that match TRBD1. The germline V gene has CDR1 SGHTA and CDR2 FQGNSA. The CDR3 length is 16 residues. Losses at the gene ends were 1 base for V and 0 bases for J; bases not matched to a gene: 3. CDR3 in amino acids: CASSLGTGTSTDTQYF. For the CDR3, the DNA is TGTGCCAGCAGCTTAGGGACAGGGACTAGCACAGATACGCAGTATTTT.

This rearrangement joins TRBV6-1 to TRBJ2-7; D is perhaps TRBD1 (6 bases). CDR3 length: 16 residues. Trimming stripped 3 bases from V and 0 bases from J, with 15 bases between. Germline loops: CDR1 MNHNS, CDR2 SASEGT. The CDR3 here is CASSELGQTISYEQYF. As DNA, the CDR3 is TGTGCCAGCAGTGAGCTAGGACAGACAATCTCCTACGAGCAGTACTTC.

This chain links TRBV7-2 with TRBJ1-1; TRBD1 might be the D (6 bases). Trimming stripped 4 bases from V and 7 bases from J, with 13 bases between. Per the germline V gene, CDR1 is SGHTA and CDR2 is FQGNSA. This CDR3 is built from 13 residues. CDR3 coding DNA: TGTGCCAGCAGCTCACAGGGATTCAGTGAAGCTTTCTTT. Translated, it gives CASSSQGFSEAFF. The whole variable domain, remainder taken from reference TRBV7-2 and TRBJ1-1, is GAGVSQSPSNKVTEKGKDVELRCDPISGHTALYWYRQSLGQGLEFLIYFQGNSAPDKSGLPSDRFSAERTGGSVSTLTIQRTQQEDSAVYLCASSSQGFSEAFFGQGTRLTVV.

The J gene is TRBJ1-2, the V gene TRBV3-1 (or the pseudogene TRBV3-2); tentatively, D is TRBD1 (5 bases). Trimming stripped 4 bases from V and 6 bases from J, with 12 bases between. The CDR3 extends over 13 amino acids. CDR1 LGHDT and CDR2 YNNKEL come from the germline V gene (reference sequence). CDR3 residues: CASSLQAGHGYTF. The CDR3 nucleotides read TGTGCCAGCAGCCTACAGGCTGGTCATGGCTACACCTTC.

This chain connects TRBV3-1 (or the pseudogene TRBV3-2) to TRBJ1-3; D uncertain. The CDR3 totals 14 residues. The V gene lost 4 bases and the J gene lost 0 bases, with 7 bases spanning the gap. Germline lookup yields CDR1 LGHDT and CDR2 YNNKEL (reference sequence). The CDR3 nucleotides read TGTGCCAGCAGCCGACAAGTCTCTGGAAACACCATATATTTT. Translating it yields CASSRQVSGNTIYF.

The V and J genes are TRBV3-1 (or the pseudogene TRBV3-2) and TRBJ2-3, with D maybe TRBD2 (6 bases). The CDR3 has 15 amino acids. CDR1 and CDR2 from the germline V gene are LGHDT and YNNKEL (reference sequence). Trimming removed 0 bases from V and 3 bases from J, with 10 bases in between. This CDR3 reads CASSQDLAGTDTQYF. The CDR3 nucleotides are TGTGCCAGCAGCCAAGATCTTGCGGGGACAGATACGCAGTATTTT.

The rearrangement joins TRBV7-9 to TRBJ2-1; the match to TRBD2 covers 10 bases. The germline V gene has CDR1 SEHNR and CDR2 FQNEAQ (reference sequence). V lost 3 bases and J lost 15; bases outside the gene matches: 11. The CDR3 is 14 amino acids. The CDR3 loop reads CASSFSGRAEFTFF. In DNA form, the CDR3 reads TGTGCCAGCAGCTTCAGCGGGAGGGCCGAATTTACGTTCTTC.

The rearrangement links TRBV19 to TRBJ1-6; no firm D call. The CDR3 is 13 residues long. Deletions cut 5 bases from V and 7 bases from J, with 9 bases between. In germline, CDR1 is LNHDA, CDR2 SQIVND (reference sequence). CDR3 sequence: CASSGSGNSPLHF. CDR3 coding DNA: TGTGCCAGTAGTGGGTCGGGGAATTCACCCCTCCACTTT. The variable domain in full, completed from reference TRBV19 and TRBJ1-6, reads DGGITQSPKYLFRKEGQNVTLSCEQNLNHDAMYWYRQDPGQGLRLIYYSQIVNDFQKGDIAEGYSVSREKKESFPLTVTSAQKNPTAFYLCASSGSGNSPLHFGNGTRLTVT.

The V and J genes are TRBV19 and TRBJ1-5; D uncertain. The CDR3 runs 15 residues. In germline, CDR1 is LNHDA, CDR2 SQIVND (reference sequence). V lost 3 bases and J lost 3, with 12 bases in between. The CDR3 here is CASSISGQLNQPQHF. In nucleotides, the CDR3 is TGTGCCAGTAGTATCTCTGGGCAGCTCAATCAGCCCCAGCATTTT.

The rearrangement uses TRBV5-5 and TRBJ1-1; 9 bases are a match to TRBD1. The CDR3 consists of 16 residues. In germline, CDR1 is SGHKS, CDR2 YYEKEE (reference sequence). Losses at the gene ends were 0 bases for V and 1 base for J; bases not matched to a gene: 4. CDR3 nucleotides: TGTGCCAGCAGCTTGGCCTGGACAGGGGCGAACACTGAAGCTTTCTTT. Encoded protein: CASSLAWTGANTEAFF.

This clone was recorded only once. The chain recombines TRBV6-1 with TRBJ2-1; D not certain. Trimming pared 3 bases from V and 10 bases from J, leaving 13 bases between. The germline gives CDR1 MNHNS, CDR2 SASEGT. CDR3 length equals 13 residues. CDR3 in DNA: TGTGCCAGCAGTGAGGTTTTGCGGTTGGAGCAGTTCTTC. Residues: CASSEVLRLEQFF.